The source of this TCR beta chain is a study of shared clonotypes between healthy human individuals. Notes on the study in general: Clonotypes not shared had lower generation probabilities than those common to all four donors. Naive CD4 clonotypes were shared across a handful of donors at roughly 5.3%. Rarefaction showed sorted-subset sequencing was incomplete despite large depth.

A word on this clone: Its antigen is undetermined.

TCRdb's copy holds only in-frame clones and misses some; the assay was immunoSEQ multiplex PCR. The data hold around 600,000 clones, with roughly 98% observed a single time. Germline CDR1 SGDLS, CDR2 YYNGEE. Trimming shortened V by 1 base and J by 2 bases, and 13 bases separated the two germline ends. The CDR3 sequence is 15 residues long. It was CD45RO-negative cells, positively selected for CCR7, that made up naive CD8 cells, with terminally differentiated effector memory CD45RA+ cells excluded. The study drew its donors from healthy HIV-negative adults without recent acute infections or vaccinations.

V usage is TRBV9 and J usage is TRBJ2-7; D remains ambiguous. The sequence was obtained from a young man in good health. Sequenced: naive CD8+ T cells sorted from blood. Written as DNA, the CDR3 is TGTGCCAGCAGCGTATCGCACTCCCCAACCTACGAGCAGTACTTC. It translates to CASSVSHSPTYEQYF.